What follows are 26 T cell receptor beta chains derived from one specimen sequenced in a study of radiotherapy plus CTLA-4 blockade in lung cancer. The data were produced by immunoSEQ multiplex PCR, yet TCRdb's version contains in-frame clones alone and is incomplete. The sample yields fewer than 140,000 clones, 85% to 90% seen once. The sample consisted of peripheral blood, taken from a patient treated with radiotherapy plus ipilimumab. All receptors derive from a human donor with non-small cell lung cancer that progressed on radiotherapy plus ipilimumab. Some clones in this sample may be carry-over from other donors' samples.

This chain joins TRBV7-3 and TRBJ1-2; 8 bases align to TRBD1. Trimming at V came to 1 base and at J to 7 bases, leaving 11 bases not matched to a gene. Germline V gene data show CDR1 as SGHTA and CDR2 as FQGTGA. The length of the CDR3 is 16 residues. CDR3 bases: TGTGCCAGCAGCTTAATAGACAGGGGAAAGTTGGGTGGCTACACCTTC. It is translated as CASSLIDRGKLGGYTF.

This chain joins TRBV4-2 and TRBJ1-2; D is unclear. CDR3 size: 16 residues. Germline lookup yields CDR1 LGHNA and CDR2 YNFKEQ. The V end was cut by 1 base, the J end by 5 bases, with 17 bases between. For the CDR3, the DNA is TGTGCCAGCAGCCAAGTCACGGGGTTTTTACGTTATGGCTACACCTTC. Translating it yields CASSQVTGFLRYGYTF.

The genes are TRBV5-5 and TRBJ2-2, with D possibly matching TRBD2 (7 bases). The CDR3 covers 17 residues. V gave up 1 base and J gave up 3 bases, with 16 bases separating them. Per the germline V gene, CDR1 is SGHKS and CDR2 is YYEKEE (reference sequence). The CDR3 nucleotides read TGTGCCAGCAGCTTGTCGAGACGGGGGGCCGACACCGGGGAGCTGTTTTTT. Encoded protein: CASSLSRRGADTGELFF.

V usage is TRBV18 and J usage is TRBJ1-1; D gene unclear. Germline V gene data show CDR1 as KGHSH and CDR2 as LQKENI. The CDR3 runs to 15 residues. Trimming removed 2 bases from V and 0 bases from J, with 10 bases in between. The CDR3 region is CASSPLEAMNTEAFF. The CDR3 DNA follows: TGTGCCAGCTCACCATTGGAGGCTATGAACACTGAAGCTTTCTTT.

The chain joins TRBV5-1 to TRBJ1-4, with D possibly being TRBD1 (6 bases). CDR1 and CDR2 from the germline V gene are SGHRS and YFSETQ. This CDR3 region has 16 residues. With 6 bases removed from V and 4 bases from J, the gap between germline ends came to 19 bases. Written as DNA, the CDR3 is TGCGCCAGCACCGAGTCGTGGGGGGGCTATAATGAAAAACTGTTTTTT. Its protein product is CASTESWGGYNEKLFF. Together with reference TRBV5-1 and TRBJ1-4, the CDR3 gives the full variable domain: KAGVTQTPRYLIKTRGQQVTLSCSPISGHRSVSWYQQTPGQGLQFLFEYFSETQRNKGNFPGRFSGRQFSNSRSEMNVSTLELGDSALYLCASTESWGGYNEKLFFGSGTQLSVL.

The chain combines TRBV18 with TRBJ2-7; perhaps TRBD2 as D (5 bases). The CDR3 is 15 residues long. V was trimmed by 3 bases and J by 2 bases, leaving 14 bases between them. Germline V CDR1 and CDR2: KGHSH, LQKENI. CDR3 DNA: TGTGCCAGCTCACCCGAGACTACCCACCCCTACGAGCAGTACTTC. This gives the protein CASSPETTHPYEQYF. The variable domain in full, with the rest retrieved from reference TRBV18 and TRBJ2-7, is NAGVMQNPRHLVRRRGQEARLRCSPMKGHSHVYWYRQLPEEGLKFMVYLQKENIIDESGMPKERFSAEFPKEGPSILRIQQVVRGDSAAYFCASSPETTHPYEQYFGPGTRLTVT.

CDR3 sequence reads: CASTFGGWRSTGELFF. As DNA, the CDR3 is TGTGCCAGTACCTTCGGAGGGTGGAGGAGCACCGGGGAGCTGTTTTTT. The chain has TRBV19 and TRBJ2-2; tentatively, D is TRBD2 (6 bases). The CDR3 totals 16 residues. V dropped 7 bases and J dropped 4 bases, with 19 bases sitting between them. Germline CDR1 and CDR2: LNHDA and SQIVND (reference sequence).

This clone was picked up a small number of times. V is TRBV6-1 and J is TRBJ1-6; 7 bases align to TRBD1. Germline CDR1 and CDR2: MNHNS and SASEGT. CDR3 size: 17 residues. V lost 3 bases to trimming and J lost 5 bases; unmatched junction nucleotides: 10. CDR3 bases: TGTGCCAGCAGTGATACGGGACAGAAGGGAGATAATTCACCCCTCCACTTT. This codes for CASSDTGQKGDNSPLHF.

The rearrangement joins TRBV11-2 to TRBJ2-5, with 8 bases that match TRBD1. The germline CDR1 and CDR2 sequences are SGHAT and FQNNGV. V lost 0 bases, J lost 5 bases, and 5 bases stayed unmatched. CDR3 size: 15 residues. CDR3 region: CASSLENRGFETQYF. The CDR3 DNA reads TGTGCCAGCAGCTTAGAGAACAGGGGGTTTGAGACCCAGTACTTC.

This sequence joins TRBV28 and TRBJ2-7, with TRBD1 as a possible D gene (5 bases). The ends were cut back, 8 bases at V and 6 bases at J, with 17 bases in the middle. There are 13 residues in the CDR3. CDR1 and CDR2 (germline): MDHEN, SYDVKM. As DNA, the CDR3 is TGTGCCAGCCTGTCGCCAGGGTCTCGCGAGCAGTACTTC. Translating gives CASLSPGSREQYF.

The J gene is TRBJ1-3, the V gene TRBV10-3, with 8 bases lining up with TRBD1. From germline, CDR1 is ENHRY and CDR2 SYGVKD. The CDR3 is made up of 17 amino acids. Trimming cost V 0 bases and J 0 bases; bases outside gene matches: 4. DNA for the CDR3: TGTGCCATCAGTGAGTCGGGACAGGTTAGCTCTGGAAACACCATATATTTT. Translated: CAISESGQVSSGNTIYF.

The CDR3 reads CASSLAPWDSLPTDTQYF. The CDR3 coding sequence is TGCGCCAGCAGCTTGGCACCTTGGGACAGCCTCCCCACAGATACGCAGTATTTT. V and J are TRBV5-1 and TRBJ2-3; 7 bases match TRBD1. V dropped 0 bases and J dropped 2; count of bases not matched to a gene: 12. The length of the CDR3 is 18 residues. Germline CDR1 reads SGHRS; CDR2 reads YFSETQ.

Note on this clone: Other DNA sequences within the sample encode an identical CDR3. V gene TRBV7-2 combines with J gene TRBJ1-2, with D tentatively TRBD1 (5 bases). The germline V gene encodes CDR1 SGHTA and CDR2 FQGNSA. Trimming took 5 bases from V and 4 from J, leaving 11 bases between them. This CDR3 has 13 amino acids. CDR3 sequence: CASSAGTTYGYTF. Here the CDR3 DNA reads TGTGCCAGCAGCGCAGGGACTACCTATGGCTACACCTTC. Variable domain in full (rest from reference TRBV7-2 and TRBJ1-2): GAGVSQSPSNKVTEKGKDVELRCDPISGHTALYWYRQSLGQGLEFLIYFQGNSAPDKSGLPSDRFSAERTGGSVSTLTIQRTQQEDSAVYLCASSAGTTYGYTFGSGTRLTVV.

DNA for the CDR3: TGTGCCAGCAGCTTGGTTTTTTCAATCGAGGGACCCGAGCAGTACTTC. Its protein is CASSLVFSIEGPEQYF. This chain uses TRBV5-4 with TRBJ2-7; TRBD1 or TRBD2 may be the D gene (5 bases each). The V gene lost 0 bases and the J gene lost 6 bases, with 19 bases spanning the gap. Germline V gene lookup returns CDR1 SGHNT and CDR2 YYREEE (reference sequence). The CDR3 contains 16 residues.

The J gene is TRBJ1-5, the V gene TRBV6-5, with a tentative D call TRBD1 (6 bases). CDR3 length: 14 amino acids. V lost 6 bases and J 8 bases, leaving 17 bases between the germline ends. CDR1 and CDR2 (germline): MNHEY, SVGAGI. The CDR3 DNA follows: TGTGCCAGCAGCCGGGGGGGCCTTTGGGAGCCCCAGCATTTT. Amino acids: CASSRGGLWEPQHF.

This rearrangement joins TRBV5-4 to TRBJ2-1; tentative D call: TRBD2 (6 bases). V lost 0 bases and J lost 7, with 14 bases in between. The CDR3 totals 15 residues. Germline CDR1 and CDR2: SGHNT and YYREEE (reference sequence). This CDR3 reads CASSLERGGANEQFF. The DNA for the CDR3 is TGTGCCAGCAGCTTGGAGCGCGGAGGGGCGAATGAGCAGTTCTTC.

The rearrangement joins TRBV2 to TRBJ1-3; no clear D gene. The CDR3 covers 15 residues. The germline gives CDR1 SNHLY, CDR2 FYNNEI. Trimming shortened V by 0 bases and J by 0 bases, and 6 bases separated the two germline ends. CDR3 residues: CASSEAPNSGNTIYF. The CDR3 DNA follows: TGTGCCAGCAGTGAAGCCCCGAACTCTGGAAACACCATATATTTT.

This chain uses TRBV4-3 with TRBJ1-1; no firm D call. Trimming stripped 0 bases from V and 4 bases from J, with 6 bases between. Germline CDR1 reads LGHNA; CDR2 reads YSLEER. The CDR3 is 13 amino acids. CDR3 nucleotides: TGCGCCAGCAGCCAAGAACATGGCACTGAAGCTTTCTTT. This sequence encodes CASSQEHGTEAFF.

The chain links TRBV28 to TRBJ1-5; unclear D gene. With 3 bases removed from V and 0 bases from J, the gap between germline ends came to 12 bases. There are 16 residues in the CDR3. CDR1 is MDHEN and CDR2 is SYDVKM in the germline V gene. CDR3 in amino acids: CASSFPGPYSNQPQHF. The CDR3 nucleotides are TGTGCCAGCAGTTTTCCAGGCCCTTATAGCAATCAGCCCCAGCATTTT. Filled out from reference TRBV28 and TRBJ1-5, the complete variable domain reads DVKVTQSSRYLVKRTGEKVFLECVQDMDHENMFWYRQDPGLGLRLIYFSYDVKMKEKGDIPEGYSVSREKKERFSLILESASTNQTSMYLCASSFPGPYSNQPQHFGDGTRLSIL.

The gene calls are TRBV19 and TRBJ2-3; 9 bases fit TRBD1. The CDR3 has 17 residues. Germline V gene lookup returns CDR1 LNHDA and CDR2 SQIVND (reference sequence). The J segment lost 3 bases and the V segment lost 6 bases, leaving 13 bases of the junction unmatched. This chain's CDR3 is CASSLSRGQGGTDTQYF. The CDR3 DNA reads as TGTGCCAGTAGCCTTTCCCGGGGACAGGGAGGGACAGATACGCAGTATTTT.

The CDR3 sequence is CASTGPLNYGYTF. CDR3 coding DNA: TGTGCCAGCACCGGGCCGCTTAACTATGGCTACACCTTC. The genes are TRBV6-1 and TRBJ1-2; D call uncertain. Germline values: CDR1 MNHNS, CDR2 SASEGT. The germline V and J ends were trimmed by 7 bases and 1 base, with 10 bases remaining between them. The CDR3 totals 13 residues.

As regards this clone: Other DNA sequences in this sample translate to the same CDR3. The rearrangement uses TRBV5-1 and TRBJ2-5; unclear D gene. The length of the CDR3 is 13 residues. Germline V lookup: CDR1 SGHRS, CDR2 YFSETQ. The germline V and J ends were trimmed by 1 base and 1 base, with 5 bases remaining between them. The CDR3 bases are TGCGCCAGCAGCTTGATCGGCCAAGAGACCCAGTACTTC. Protein: CASSLIGQETQYF.

This rearrangement joins TRBV6-6 to TRBJ2-3; D call uncertain. Deletions cut 0 bases from V and 2 bases from J, with 6 bases between. Per germline, CDR1 MNHNY and CDR2 SVGAGI (reference sequence). This CDR3 is built from 14 residues. This chain's CDR3 is CASSYSDVTDTQYF. Here the CDR3 DNA reads TGTGCCAGCAGTTACTCGGATGTCACAGATACGCAGTATTTT.

The rearrangement uses TRBV4-1 and TRBJ2-7; 7 positions agree with TRBD1. Per the germline V gene, CDR1 is MGHRA and CDR2 is YSYEKL. The CDR3 spans 16 residues. J lost 0 bases, V lost 4 bases, and 9 bases had no gene match. In DNA, the CDR3 is TGCGCCAGCAGCCGAATGCCGACAGGGAGCTCCTACGAGCAGTACTTC. Encoded protein: CASSRMPTGSSYEQYF.

This clone was detected once. The chain joins TRBV6-6 to TRBJ2-7; possibly TRBD1 for D (5 bases). The CDR3 length is 12 residues. The ends were cut back, 5 bases at V and 9 bases at J, with 14 bases in the middle. The germline V gene has CDR1 MNHNY and CDR2 SVGAGI (reference sequence). CDR3 sequence: CASSQDRSRQYF. In nucleotides, the CDR3 is TGTGCCAGCAGTCAAGACAGAAGCCGGCAGTACTTC.

The J gene is TRBJ2-7, the V gene TRBV6-1; TRBD2 agrees at 11 bases. Germline V gene lookup returns CDR1 MNHNS and CDR2 SASEGT. CDR3 size: 15 residues. The trim removed 6 bases at V and 2 bases at J, leaving 6 bases unmatched. The CDR3 protein is CASRKLLAGAYEQYF. CDR3 DNA sequence: TGTGCCAGCAGAAAGCTACTAGCGGGGGCCTACGAGCAGTACTTC.